A selection of T cell receptor beta chains follows, all from one sample in a study of breast tumors, draining lymph nodes, adjacent tissues. Each CDR3 protein gets one entry after TCRdb re-called the multiplex PCR reads with MiXCR. The table shows approximately 89,000 distinct CDR3 sequences, with about 27% occurring only once. The sample comprised axillary lymph node tissue. The source of these receptors is a female donor with breast cancer. Some clones in this sample may be carry-over from other donors' samples. CDR3s include the opening cysteine and the closing phenylalanine or tryptophan. D genes are given only for firm matches. Rows may omit the clone size; those that give it use once, few, many or a size class.

cdr3_aa: CASSPGGSLTYNEQFF
cdr3_nt: TGTGCCAGCAGCCCAGGGGGTTCACTAACCTACAATGAGCAGTTCTTC
v_call: TRBV9
clone_size: many
j_call: TRBJ2-1
d_call: TRBD1

cdr3_aa: CASSRRPDTQYF
cdr3_nt: TGTGCCAGCAGCCGACGCCCAGATACGCAGTATTTT
v_call: TRBV5-8
clone_size: many
j_call: TRBJ2-3
d_call: -

cdr3_aa: CASSLRDSLDYGYTF
cdr3_nt: TGTGCCAGCAGCCTACGTGACAGCCTCGACTATGGCTACACCTTC
v_call: TRBV7-9
clone_size: many
j_call: TRBJ1-2
d_call: -

cdr3_aa: CASSHRDRGNTIYF
cdr3_nt: TGTGCCAGCAGTCACCGGGACAGGGGAAACACCATATATTTT
v_call: TRBV6-1
clone_size: many
j_call: TRBJ1-3
d_call: TRBD1

cdr3_aa: CASSPMETQYF
cdr3_nt: TGTGCCAGCAGCCCTATGGAGACCCAGTACTTC
v_call: TRBV7-7
clone_size: -
j_call: TRBJ2-5
d_call: -

cdr3_aa: CASSLTRAQPQHF
cdr3_nt: TGTGCCAGCAGCTTGACCAGGGCTCAGCCCCAGCATTTT
v_call: TRBV5-8
clone_size: few
j_call: TRBJ1-5
d_call: -

cdr3_aa: CASSPLIGEQYF
cdr3_nt: TGTGCCAGCTCACCACTTATCGGCGAGCAGTACTTC
v_call: TRBV18
clone_size: many
j_call: TRBJ2-7
d_call: -

cdr3_aa: CASSLRVGGRRTDTQYF
cdr3_nt: TGTGCCAGCAGCTTACGTGTAGGTGGGAGGCGCACAGATACGCAGTATTTT
v_call: TRBV11-2
clone_size: many
j_call: TRBJ2-3
d_call: -

cdr3_aa: CASSFGHSGTNTYEQYF
cdr3_nt: TGTGCCAGCAGCTTTGGGCATAGCGGGACAAATACCTACGAGCAGTACTTC
v_call: TRBV7-9
clone_size: -
j_call: TRBJ2-7
d_call: TRBD2

cdr3_aa: CASGPRVDGYTF
cdr3_nt: TGTGCTAGTGGTCCGCGTGTGGATGGCTACACCTTC
v_call: TRBV12-5
clone_size: -
j_call: TRBJ1-2
d_call: -

cdr3_aa: CASWDRRDGGYTF
cdr3_nt: TGTGCCAGCTGGGACAGGCGAGACGGGGGCTACACCTTC
v_call: TRBV7-2
clone_size: many
j_call: TRBJ1-2
d_call: TRBD1

cdr3_aa: CSASRTSGINEQFF
cdr3_nt: TGCAGTGCCAGCAGGACTAGCGGGATCAATGAGCAGTTCTTC
v_call: TRBV20-1
clone_size: -
j_call: TRBJ2-1
d_call: TRBD2

cdr3_aa: CASSLGIQIYEQYF
cdr3_nt: TGTGCCAGCAGCTTAGGCATACAGATCTACGAGCAGTACTTC
v_call: TRBV7-2
clone_size: many
j_call: TRBJ2-7
d_call: -

cdr3_aa: CAISERSGETNEQFF
cdr3_nt: TGTGCCATCAGTGAGAGGTCAGGGGAAACGAATGAGCAGTTCTTC
v_call: TRBV10-3
clone_size: many
j_call: TRBJ2-1
d_call: -

cdr3_aa: CASSRRTSGRFYEQYF
cdr3_nt: TGTGCCAGCAGCCGACGGACTAGCGGGAGGTTCTACGAGCAGTACTTC
v_call: TRBV14
clone_size: -
j_call: TRBJ2-7
d_call: TRBD2

cdr3_aa: CASSPVSGARGETQYF
cdr3_nt: TGTGCCAGCAGCCCGGTCTCAGGAGCCCGGGGGGAGACCCAGTACTTC
v_call: TRBV14
clone_size: many
j_call: TRBJ2-5
d_call: -

cdr3_aa: CASSMPGANVLTF
cdr3_nt: TGTGCCAGTAGTATGCCTGGGGCCAACGTCCTGACTTTC
v_call: TRBV19
clone_size: many
j_call: TRBJ2-6
d_call: -

cdr3_aa: CASSEVGVHPHEQYF
cdr3_nt: TGTGCCAGCAGTGAGGTGGGAGTACATCCCCACGAGCAGTACTTC
v_call: TRBV6-4
clone_size: -
j_call: TRBJ2-7
d_call: -

cdr3_aa: CASGQGAGGANVLTF
cdr3_nt: TGTGCCAGCGGACAGGGGGCAGGTGGGGCCAACGTCCTGACTTTC
v_call: TRBV2
clone_size: -
j_call: TRBJ2-6
d_call: TRBD1

cdr3_aa: CASSVRDRNGYTF
cdr3_nt: TGTGCCAGCAGTGTGAGGGACAGAAATGGCTACACCTTC
v_call: TRBV6-1
clone_size: -
j_call: TRBJ1-2
d_call: TRBD1

cdr3_aa: CASSHAGTGGTGELFF
cdr3_nt: TGTGCCAGCAGCCACGCCGGGACAGGGGGCACCGGGGAGCTGTTTTTT
v_call: TRBV7-3
clone_size: many
j_call: TRBJ2-2
d_call: TRBD1

cdr3_aa: CASSDKAKNIQYF
cdr3_nt: TGCGCCAGCTCCGACAAAGCCAAAAACATTCAGTACTTC
v_call: TRBV10-1
clone_size: many
j_call: TRBJ2-4
d_call: -

cdr3_aa: CASRTSIGAYEQYF
cdr3_nt: TGTGCCAGCAGGACAAGCATAGGGGCCTACGAGCAGTACTTC
v_call: TRBV4-2
clone_size: many
j_call: TRBJ2-7
d_call: -

cdr3_aa: CAWGGHDNSPLHF
cdr3_nt: TGTGCCTGGGGGGGACATGATAATTCACCCCTCCACTTT
v_call: TRBV30
clone_size: once
j_call: TRBJ1-6
d_call: -

cdr3_aa: CASSLIAAIFYEQYF
cdr3_nt: TGTGCCAGCAGCTTAATAGCGGCGATTTTCTACGAGCAGTACTTC
v_call: TRBV7-2
clone_size: many
j_call: TRBJ2-7
d_call: -

cdr3_aa: CASSIDQGNYGYTF
cdr3_nt: TGCGCCAGCAGCATCGACCAGGGGAACTATGGCTACACCTTC
v_call: TRBV5-1
clone_size: many
j_call: TRBJ1-2
d_call: -

cdr3_aa: CASSVLAESSYEQYF
cdr3_nt: TGTGCCAGCAGTGTACTAGCGGAGAGCTCCTACGAGCAGTACTTC
v_call: TRBV6-1
clone_size: many
j_call: TRBJ2-7
d_call: TRBD2

cdr3_aa: CASSPTPGANVLTF
cdr3_nt: TGCGCCAGCAGCCCCACTCCTGGGGCCAACGTCCTGACTTTC
v_call: TRBV4-3
clone_size: many
j_call: TRBJ2-6
d_call: -

cdr3_aa: CASRPTPGVGEQYF
cdr3_nt: TGTGCCAGCAGACCCACTCCAGGGGTAGGAGAGCAGTACTTC
v_call: TRBV7-9
clone_size: many
j_call: TRBJ2-7
d_call: -

cdr3_aa: CASSQDNRGYEQYF
cdr3_nt: TGCGCCAGCAGCCAAGACAACAGGGGCTACGAGCAGTACTTC
v_call: TRBV4-3
clone_size: -
j_call: TRBJ2-7
d_call: TRBD1

cdr3_aa: CASSRRGQGSGANVLTF
cdr3_nt: TGTGCCAGTAGTAGGCGCGGACAGGGATCTGGGGCCAACGTCCTGACTTTC
v_call: TRBV19
clone_size: -
j_call: TRBJ2-6
d_call: TRBD1

cdr3_aa: CASSAGQRNSPLHF
cdr3_nt: TGCGCCAGCAGCGCGGGACAGCGGAATTCACCCCTCCACTTT
v_call: TRBV5-1
clone_size: many
j_call: TRBJ1-6
d_call: TRBD1

cdr3_aa: CASSHLGEQYF
cdr3_nt: TGTGCCAGCAGTCACTTGGGGGAGCAGTACTTC
v_call: TRBV6-2/TRBV6-3
clone_size: few
j_call: TRBJ2-7
d_call: -

cdr3_aa: CASSQATLGEQYF
cdr3_nt: TGTGCCAGCAGCCAAGCGACCCTCGGTGAGCAGTACTTC
v_call: TRBV14
clone_size: many
j_call: TRBJ2-7
d_call: -

cdr3_aa: CSAGYRDKLFF
cdr3_nt: TGCAGTGCAGGGTACAGGGACAAACTGTTTTTT
v_call: TRBV20-1
clone_size: many
j_call: TRBJ1-4
d_call: -

cdr3_aa: CSARGAGDYNEQFF
cdr3_nt: TGCAGTGCTCGGGGGGCTGGCGACTACAATGAGCAGTTCTTC
v_call: TRBV20-1
clone_size: -
j_call: TRBJ2-1
d_call: -

cdr3_aa: CASSEDRASYGYTF
cdr3_nt: TGTGCCAGCAGCGAGGACAGGGCTTCCTATGGCTACACCTTC
v_call: TRBV7-8
clone_size: many
j_call: TRBJ1-2
d_call: TRBD1

cdr3_aa: CASRETVSSYNEQFF
cdr3_nt: TGTGCCAGCAGGGAGACGGTAAGCTCCTACAATGAGCAGTTCTTC
v_call: TRBV27
clone_size: -
j_call: TRBJ2-1
d_call: -

cdr3_aa: CASSPGTQVYEQYF
cdr3_nt: TGTGCCAGCAGTCCCGGGACGCAGGTCTACGAGCAGTACTTC
v_call: TRBV7-6
clone_size: many
j_call: TRBJ2-7
d_call: -

cdr3_aa: CASSYGQNNQPQHF
cdr3_nt: TGTGCCAGCAGTTACGGACAGAACAATCAGCCCCAGCATTTT
v_call: TRBV6-6
clone_size: many
j_call: TRBJ1-5
d_call: -

cdr3_aa: CSASLGPGLRGTEAFF
cdr3_nt: TGCAGTGCTAGTCTGGGGCCTGGACTCCGGGGGACTGAGGCTTTCTTT
v_call: TRBV20-1
clone_size: -
j_call: TRBJ1-1
d_call: -

cdr3_aa: CASSLRAIAGGLKNIQYF
cdr3_nt: TGTGCCAGCAGCCTGAGGGCCATAGCGGGAGGGCTCAAAAACATTCAGTACTTC
v_call: TRBV11-2
clone_size: -
j_call: TRBJ2-4
d_call: TRBD2

cdr3_aa: CASSFFLGIFRKTQYF
cdr3_nt: TGTGCCAGCAGCTTTTTTCTTGGTATATTTCGGAAGACCCAGTACTTC
v_call: TRBV7-2
clone_size: many
j_call: TRBJ2-5
d_call: -